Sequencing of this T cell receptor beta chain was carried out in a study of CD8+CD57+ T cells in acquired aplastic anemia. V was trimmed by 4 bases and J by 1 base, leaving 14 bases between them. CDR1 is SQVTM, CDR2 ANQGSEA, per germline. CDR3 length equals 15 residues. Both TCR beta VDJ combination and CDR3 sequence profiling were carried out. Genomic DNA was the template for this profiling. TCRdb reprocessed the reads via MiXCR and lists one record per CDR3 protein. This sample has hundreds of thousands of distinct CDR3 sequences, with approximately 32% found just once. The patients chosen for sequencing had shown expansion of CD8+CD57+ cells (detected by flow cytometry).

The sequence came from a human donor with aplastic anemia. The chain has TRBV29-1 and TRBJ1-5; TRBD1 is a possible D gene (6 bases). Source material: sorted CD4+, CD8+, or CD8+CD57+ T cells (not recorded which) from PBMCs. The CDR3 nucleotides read TGCAGCGTTGCCGAACAGGGATTGAGCAATCAGCCCCAGCATTTT. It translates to CSVAEQGLSNQPQHF.